This record covers a single T cell receptor beta chain. Its target is not known. This CDR3 region has 15 residues. The V end was cut by 6 bases, the J end by 1 base, with 15 bases between. These data originate in a study of CD8 T cells in ankylosing spondylitis. TCRdb fed the 5' RACE reads into MiXCR, producing one record per CDR3 protein. Of about 700,000 distinct CDR3 sequences detected, 15% to 20% appear once; the ten largest clones hold around 19%. The study's findings and limits: A TCR beta motif made of several highly homologous variants seemed typical of ankylosing spondylitis blood.

This chain connects TRBV12-3 or TRBV12-4 to TRBJ2-5; D possibly corresponds to TRBD2 (7 bases). The sequence was collected from a male donor with ankylosing spondylitis. The sequenced material came from blood, either unsorted or a sorted T cell fraction (not recorded which). CDR3 loop: CASSPWGGPQETQYF. The CDR3 DNA follows: TGTGCCAGCAGCCCATGGGGGGGGCCCCAAGAGACCCAGTACTTC.